The 14 T cell receptor beta chains below all came from one sample that was sequenced in a study of shared clonotypes between healthy human individuals. Produced via immunoSEQ multiplex PCR; TCRdb's table is partial and in-frame only. Among some 1.5 million clones listed, about 98% were seen once. Sequencing was carried out using naive CD4+ T cells sorted from blood. Subset reported: CD45RA+ positively selected. Receptors were obtained from a young man in good health.

This sequence joins TRBV9 and TRBJ2-7; no clear D gene. The V gene lost 2 bases and the J gene lost 2 bases, with 11 bases spanning the gap. Per germline, CDR1 SGDLS and CDR2 YYNGEE. This CDR3 contains 14 residues. CDR3 sequence (DNA): TGTGCCAGCAGCGTTCGGGCATTCCCCTACGAGCAGTACTTC. Protein sequence: CASSVRAFPYEQYF.

The J gene is TRBJ2-3, the V gene TRBV28; TRBD2 matches 12 bases. The length of the CDR3 is 17 residues. Germline CDR1 and CDR2: MDHEN and SYDVKM. V was clipped by 1 base and J by 3 bases; unmatched bases: 5. The CDR3 DNA reads TGTGCCAGCAGTTTATTACTAGCGGGAGGTGTGACAGATACGCAGTATTTT. Protein sequence: CASSLLLAGGVTDTQYF. Full variable domain (rest looked up from reference TRBV28 and TRBJ2-3): DVKVTQSSRYLVKRTGEKVFLECVQDMDHENMFWYRQDPGLGLRLIYFSYDVKMKEKGDIPEGYSVSREKKERFSLILESASTNQTSMYLCASSLLLAGGVTDTQYFGPGTRLTVL.

The V and J genes are TRBV7-9 and TRBJ2-1, with 7 nucleotides matching TRBD2. Germline assignment: CDR1 SEHNR and CDR2 FQNEAQ (reference sequence). V shed 2 bases, J shed 6 bases, and the junction held 7 bases outside the gene matches. The CDR3 contains 15 residues. CDR3 sequence: CASSLPLGLVNEQFF. The CDR3 region has the DNA TGTGCCAGCAGCTTACCACTCGGACTAGTCAATGAGCAGTTCTTC.

The J gene is TRBJ2-3, the V gene TRBV28; 11 positions match TRBD2. V was clipped by 6 bases and J by 3 bases; unmatched bases: 5. CDR3 length equals 15 residues. The germline gives CDR1 MDHEN, CDR2 SYDVKM. For the CDR3, the DNA is TGTGCCAGCAGCTTAGCGGGAGGGATAACAGATACGCAGTATTTT. This sequence encodes CASSLAGGITDTQYF.

The chain employs TRBV6-1 and TRBJ2-7; unclear D gene. Trimming left V 2 bases short and J 8 bases short, with 16 bases between. The CDR3 loop spans 14 amino acids. CDR1 and CDR2 from the germline V gene are MNHNS and SASEGT. In nucleotides, the CDR3 is TGTGCCAGCAGTGAATCCAAAAGTAGGGTAAAGCAGTACTTC. Its translation is CASSESKSRVKQYF.

This sequence joins TRBV30 and TRBJ1-3; 7 nucleotides agree with TRBD1. The CDR3 is made up of 13 amino acids. The V gene end was trimmed by 5 bases and the J gene end by 5 bases; junction bases not matched to a gene: 6. Germline loops: CDR1 GTSNPN, CDR2 SVGIG (reference sequence). CDR3 residues: CAWRRDRRNTIYF. The CDR3 DNA reads TGTGCCTGGCGCCGGGACAGACGAAACACCATATATTTT. Supplemented by reference TRBV30 and TRBJ1-3, the full variable domain reads SQTIHQWPATLVQPVGSPLSLECTVEGTSNPNLYWYRQAAGRGLQLLFYSVGIGQISSEVPQNLSASRPQDRQFILSSKKLLLSDSGFYLCAWRRDRRNTIYFGEGSWLTVV.

The chain combines TRBV5-1 with TRBJ2-1, with D perhaps being TRBD1 or TRBD2 (5 bases each). V dropped 3 bases and J dropped 5 bases, with 9 bases sitting between them. The CDR3 runs to 13 residues. Germline-derived CDR1 and CDR2 are SGHRS and YFSETQ. CDR3: CASSSGTHNEQFF. CDR3 in DNA: TGCGCCAGCAGCTCCGGGACCCACAATGAGCAGTTCTTC.

The sample holds a few counts of this clone. This chain uses TRBV4-3 with TRBJ1-4; D ambiguous. The CDR3 has 13 residues. Germline-derived CDR1 and CDR2 are LGHNA and YSLEER. Trimming left V 1 base short and J 7 bases short, with 7 bases between. CDR3 sequence (DNA): TGCGCCAGCAGCCAAGTGATGAGTGAAAAACTGTTTTTT. This translates into CASSQVMSEKLFF.

The chain has TRBV6-5 and TRBJ2-7; D tentatively fits TRBD1 or TRBD2 (6 bases each). Per the germline V gene, CDR1 is MNHEY and CDR2 is SVGAGI. CDR3 length: 14 residues. V lost 11 bases to trimming and J lost 6 bases, with 23 bases between them. The CDR3, as DNA: TGTGCCGCGAATAACGGGGGCCCCACGGGCGAGCAGTACTTC. Protein sequence: CAANNGGPTGEQYF.

This clone was detected only once. The chain recombines TRBV29-1 with TRBJ2-1, with TRBD2 identical over 8 bases. The V gene's germline CDR1 is SQVTM and CDR2 ANQGSEA. The J segment lost 0 bases and the V segment lost 1 base, leaving 14 bases of the junction unmatched. The CDR3 is made up of 19 amino acids. CDR3 in amino acids: CSVEAGGLGFRSSYNEQFF. Here the CDR3 DNA reads TGCAGCGTTGAAGCTGGGGGACTAGGGTTCCGGAGCTCCTACAATGAGCAGTTCTTC.

The chain employs TRBV7-2 and TRBJ2-7, with TRBD1 matching over 8 bases. Trimming cost V 4 bases and J 5 bases; bases outside gene matches: 10. The CDR3 covers 15 residues. Germline values: CDR1 SGHTA, CDR2 FQGNSA. In DNA, the CDR3 is TGTGCCAGCAGCTCCAAGAGGACAGGGAAGAACGAGCAGTACTTC. This gives the protein CASSSKRTGKNEQYF.

The CDR3: CASRWGDTQYF. Written as DNA, the CDR3 is TGTGCCAGCCGGTGGGGAGATACGCAGTATTTT. This rearrangement joins TRBV2 to TRBJ2-3, with D unclear. The ends were cut back, 8 bases at V and 5 bases at J, with 8 bases in the middle. The CDR3 is 11 amino acids. From germline, CDR1 is SNHLY and CDR2 FYNNEI.

The CDR3 DNA reads TGTGCTAGTGGACGCTCGCTGGAGACCCAGTACTTC. Protein product: CASGRSLETQYF. The genes are TRBV12-5 and TRBJ2-5, with no clear D. The CDR3 is 12 amino acids. Looked up from germline, CDR1 is LGHNT and CDR2 is FRNRAP. V gave up 6 bases and J gave up 5 bases, with 10 bases separating them.

Concerning this clone: The sample has other DNA sequences that encode this CDR3 too. The chain has TRBV9 and TRBJ1-2, with no clear D. The CDR3 has 14 amino acids. The V end lost 0 bases, the J end lost 5 bases, and 11 bases lay between the germline ends. Per germline, CDR1 SGDLS and CDR2 YYNGEE. As DNA, the CDR3 is TGTGCCAGCAGCGTAGAGGGCAGAGATTATGGCTACACCTTC. This translates into CASSVEGRDYGYTF. The complete variable domain, with remaining parts taken from reference TRBV9 and TRBJ1-2, reads DSGVTQTPKHLITATGQRVTLRCSPRSGDLSVYWYQQSLDQGLQFLIQYYNGEERAKGNILERFSAQQFPDLHSELNLSSLELGDSALYFCASSVEGRDYGYTFGSGTRLTVV.